The rows below give T cell receptor beta chains drawn from one sample of a study of control samples from healthy donors and cancer patients. Libraries were prepared by immunoSEQ multiplex PCR; TCRdb keeps only in-frame clonotypes and omits some of them. The sample has 98,000 or so clones, roughly 82% seen once. The sequenced material came from blood. Every receptor here comes from a man in his 60s in good health. Both conserved end residues are part of each CDR3. The D gene is left open where the match is weak. The listing skips clone size in some rows; elsewhere it reads once, few, many or a size class.

V	J	length	size	D	CDR3	DNA
TRBV12-2	TRBJ2-1	14	-	-	CASRFPCYYNEQFF	TGTGCAAGTCGCTTCCCTTGTTACTACAATGAGCAGTTCTTC
TRBV3-1/TRBV3-2	TRBJ2-1	15	-	-	CASSQVRASRAEQFF	TGTGCCAGCAGCCAAGTTCGGGCTAGTCGGGCTGAGCAGTTCTTC
TRBV29-1	TRBJ2-1	12	-	-	CSVEIAVYEQFF	TGCAGCGTTGAAATCGCGGTCTATGAGCAGTTCTTC
TRBV9	TRBJ1-5	14	-	-	CASSVGQDNQPQHF	TGTGCCAGCAGCGTAGGACAGGACAATCAGCCCCAGCATTTT
TRBV5-1	TRBJ2-3	12	once	TRBD1	CASSLGTGMQYF	TGCGCCAGCAGCTTGGGGACAGGCATGCAGTATTTT
TRBV28	TRBJ2-1	15	-	TRBD2	CASTIPGLVSNEQFF	TGTGCCAGCACCATACCGGGACTAGTTAGCAATGAGCAGTTCTTC
TRBV10-3	TRBJ1-2	15	-	-	CAISESRQASGGYTF	TGTGCCATCAGTGAGTCCCGACAGGCATCCGGAGGCTACACCTTC
TRBV5-4	TRBJ1-2	19	-	TRBD1	CASSLARQGPGVGPYGYTF	TGTGCCAGCAGCTTGGCCCGACAGGGGCCTGGAGTTGGCCCCTATGGCTACACCTTC
TRBV6-1	TRBJ1-1	15	-	-	CASSEERWANTEAFF	TGTGCCAGCAGTGAAGAAAGGTGGGCGAACACTGAAGCTTTCTTT
TRBV6-5	TRBJ2-5	15	few	-	CASSRLGGSSETQYF	TGTGCCAGCAGCCGCCTTGGGGGGAGCTCGGAGACCCAGTACTTC
TRBV6-7	TRBJ2-6	17	-	TRBD1	CARTSGTGGCGANVLTF	TGTGCCAGGACCTCCGGGACAGGGGGCTGTGGGGCCAACGTCCTGACTTTC
TRBV5-4	TRBJ2-7	17	few	TRBD2	CASSLSSGRVSSYEQYF	TGTGCCAGCAGCTTGAGTAGCGGGCGGGTCAGCTCCTACGAGCAGTACTTC
TRBV7-2	TRBJ2-7	13	once	-	CASTFQGGYEQYF	TGTGCCAGCACATTTCAGGGTGGCTACGAGCAGTACTTC
TRBV5-1	TRBJ2-5	16	few	-	CASSVASHGPQETQYF	TGCGCCAGCAGTGTGGCTAGCCATGGACCCCAAGAGACCCAGTACTTC
TRBV12-3/TRBV12-4	TRBJ1-1	13	-	-	CASSFPGGVEAFF	TGTGCCAGCAGTTTCCCGGGCGGGGTCGAAGCTTTCTTT
TRBV5-1	TRBJ1-4	16	-	-	CASSLGGGNFNEKLFF	TGCGCCAGCAGCCTTGGTGGGGGTAATTTTAATGAAAAACTGTTTTTT
TRBV5-1	TRBJ1-6	15	-	TRBD1	CASSLTGQGRSPLHF	TGCGCCAGCAGCCTGACAGGACAGGGACGTTCACCCCTCCACTTT
TRBV18	TRBJ2-1	12	-	-	CASSPGQIEQFF	TGTGCCAGCTCACCAGGGCAAATAGAGCAGTTCTTC